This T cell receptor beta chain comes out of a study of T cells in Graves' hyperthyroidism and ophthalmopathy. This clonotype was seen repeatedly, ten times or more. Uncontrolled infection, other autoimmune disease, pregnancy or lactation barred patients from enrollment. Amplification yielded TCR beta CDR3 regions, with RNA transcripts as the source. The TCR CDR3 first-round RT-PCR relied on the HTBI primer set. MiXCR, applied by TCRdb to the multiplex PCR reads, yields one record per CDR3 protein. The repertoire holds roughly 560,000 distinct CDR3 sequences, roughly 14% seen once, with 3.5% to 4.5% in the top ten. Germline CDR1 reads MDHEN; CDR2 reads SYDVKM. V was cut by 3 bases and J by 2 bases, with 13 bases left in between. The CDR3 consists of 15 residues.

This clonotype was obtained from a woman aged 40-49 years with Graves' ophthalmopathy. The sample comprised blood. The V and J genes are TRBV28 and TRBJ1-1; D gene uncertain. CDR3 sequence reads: CASSFRTTGNTEAFF. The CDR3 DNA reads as TGTGCCAGCAGTTTTCGGACTACGGGAAACACTGAAGCTTTCTTT.